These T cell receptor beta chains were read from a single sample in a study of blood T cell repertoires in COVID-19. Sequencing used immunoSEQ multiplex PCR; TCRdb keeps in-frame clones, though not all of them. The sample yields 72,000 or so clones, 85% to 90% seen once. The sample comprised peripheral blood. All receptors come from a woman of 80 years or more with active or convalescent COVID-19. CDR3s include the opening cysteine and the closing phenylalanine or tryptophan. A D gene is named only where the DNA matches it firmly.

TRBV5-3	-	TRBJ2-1	CARSSGCSYNEQFF	TGTGCCAGAAGCTCAGGGTGCTCCTACAATGAGCAGTTCTTC
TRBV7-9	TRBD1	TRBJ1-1	CASSPRDRDTTEAFF	TGTGCCAGCAGCCCCCGGGACAGGGATACGACTGAAGCTTTCTTT
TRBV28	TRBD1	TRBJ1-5	CASSFGTGGIQPQHF	TGTGCCAGCAGTTTCGGCACAGGGGGGATTCAGCCCCAGCATTTT
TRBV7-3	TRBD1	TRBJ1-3	CASSPGTAGNTIYF	TGTGCCAGCAGCCCCGGGACAGCTGGAAACACCATATATTTT
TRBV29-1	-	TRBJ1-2	CSVETTGSYGYTF	TGCAGCGTTGAAACGACGGGGTCCTATGGCTACACCTTC
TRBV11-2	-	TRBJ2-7	CASSLGQGLRPYEQYF	TGTGCCAGCAGCTTAGGTCAGGGGTTAAGGCCTTACGAGCAGTACTTC
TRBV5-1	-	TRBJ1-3	CASSLAGVADGNTIYF	TGCGCCAGCAGCTTAGCAGGGGTAGCAGACGGAAACACCATATATTTT
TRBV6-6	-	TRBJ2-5	CASSYFRVETQYF	TGTGCCAGCAGTTACTTCAGGGTAGAGACCCAGTACTTC
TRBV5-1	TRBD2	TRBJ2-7	CASSLTSGGTYEQYF	TGCGCCAGCAGCTTGACTAGCGGGGGAACCTACGAGCAGTACTTC
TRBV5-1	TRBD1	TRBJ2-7	CASSEGQGSYEQYF	TGCGCCAGCAGCGAAGGACAGGGGTCGTACGAGCAGTACTTC
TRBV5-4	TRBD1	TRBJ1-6	CASRTGGPSYNSPLHF	TGTGCCAGCAGGACAGGGGGGCCCTCCTATAATTCACCCCTCCACTTT
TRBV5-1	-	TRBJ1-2	CASSLGGAGTGHGYTF	TGCGCCAGCAGCTTGGGGGGCGCCGGAACCGGGCATGGCTACACCTTC
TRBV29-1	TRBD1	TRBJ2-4	CSVEDWGQGKNIQYF	TGCAGCGTTGAAGATTGGGGACAGGGGAAAAACATTCAGTACTTC
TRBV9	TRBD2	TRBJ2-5	CASSPRTSGAETQYF	TGTGCCAGCAGCCCACGGACTAGCGGGGCGGAGACCCAGTACTTC
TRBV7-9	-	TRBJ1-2	CASRGLEYGYTF	TGTGCCAGCAGGGGACTGGAGTATGGCTACACCTTC
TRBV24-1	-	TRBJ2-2	CATSEGGAQNTGELFF	TGTGCCACCAGTGAAGGCGGGGCCCAGAACACCGGGGAGCTGTTTTTT
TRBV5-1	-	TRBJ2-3	CASSTDRRDTQYF	TGCGCCAGCAGCACAGACCGACGAGATACGCAGTATTTT
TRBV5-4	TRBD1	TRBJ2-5	CASSLGTGEETQYF	TGTGCCAGCAGCTTGGGGACAGGGGAGGAGACCCAGTACTTC
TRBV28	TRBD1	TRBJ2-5	CASHTTGQGQETQYF	TGTGCCAGCCATACTACGGGACAGGGGCAAGAGACCCAGTACTTC
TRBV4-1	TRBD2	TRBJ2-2	CASSGTSGGTNTGELFF	TGCGCCAGCAGTGGGACTAGCGGGGGGACGAACACCGGGGAGCTGTTTTTT